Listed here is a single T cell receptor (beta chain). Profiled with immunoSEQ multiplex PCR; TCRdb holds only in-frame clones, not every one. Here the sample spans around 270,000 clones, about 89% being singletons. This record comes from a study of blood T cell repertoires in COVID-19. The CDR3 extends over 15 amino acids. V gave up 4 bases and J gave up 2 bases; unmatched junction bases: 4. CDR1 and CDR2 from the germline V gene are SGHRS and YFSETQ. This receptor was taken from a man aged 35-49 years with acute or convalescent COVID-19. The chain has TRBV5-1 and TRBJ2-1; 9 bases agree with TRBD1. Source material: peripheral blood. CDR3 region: CASSRTGGTYNEQFF. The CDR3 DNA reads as TGCGCCAGCAGCCGAACAGGGGGCACCTACAATGAGCAGTTCTTC.